Listed here are 29 T cell receptor beta chains from one sample, sequenced in a study of blood T cell repertoires in COVID-19. TCRdb's copy holds only in-frame clones and misses some; the assay was immunoSEQ multiplex PCR. The sample carries some 390,000 clones, about 91% recorded once. The sequencing input was peripheral blood. The source of these receptors is a woman between 40 and 50 years old with COVID-19, enrolled during active disease.

V usage is TRBV6-2 or TRBV6-3 and J usage is TRBJ1-5; TRBD1 matches 11 bases. CDR1 and CDR2 from the germline V gene are MNHEY and SVGEGT. V was pared by 0 bases and J by 4 bases, with 5 bases of the junction left unmatched. The CDR3 sequence is 17 residues long. The CDR3 DNA reads as TGTGCCAGCAGTTACTCAACCGGGACAGGGGGTAATCAGCCCCAGCATTTT. It is translated as CASSYSTGTGGNQPQHF.

CDR3 nucleotides: TGTGCCAGCAGAAATAGCGGGGGACGAGGGTACGAGCAGTACTTC. Translated, it gives CASRNSGGRGYEQYF. This rearrangement joins TRBV27 to TRBJ2-7; 9 positions match TRBD2. The V gene's germline CDR1 is MNHEY and CDR2 SMNVEV (reference sequence). This CDR3 region has 15 residues. Trimming took 6 bases from V and 4 from J; bases not matched to a gene: 10.

The chain joins TRBV9 to TRBJ2-1; tentative D call: TRBD1 (6 bases). Germline CDR1 reads SGDLS; CDR2 reads YYNGEE. Trimming took off 4 bases at V and 9 bases at J, with 38 bases between the two ends. This CDR3 comprises 21 residues. The CDR3 region is CASSPSSGGLKPRAPFPEQFF. Here the CDR3 DNA reads TGTGCCAGCAGCCCGAGTAGTGGGGGCCTAAAGCCCAGAGCACCCTTTCCTGAGCAGTTCTTC.

This chain joins TRBV27 and TRBJ2-7, with 11 positions matching TRBD2. V trimming: 6 bases; J trimming: 0 bases; junction bases outside the gene matches: 4. CDR1 is MNHEY, CDR2 SMNVEV, per germline (reference sequence). The CDR3 is 15 residues long. CDR3 loop: CASSAGTSGSYEQYF. The CDR3 DNA reads TGTGCCAGCAGCGCCGGGACTAGCGGCTCCTACGAGCAGTACTTC.

The genes are TRBV28 and TRBJ1-1, with D unresolved. This CDR3 has 13 residues. V was trimmed by 5 bases and J by 4 bases, leaving 11 bases between them. The germline V gene encodes CDR1 MDHEN and CDR2 SYDVKM. The chain's CDR3 is CASSPVGPTEAFF. CDR3 sequence (DNA): TGTGCCAGCAGTCCAGTGGGCCCCACTGAAGCTTTCTTT.

The rearrangement joins TRBV6-2 or TRBV6-3 to TRBJ1-2, with a tentative D call TRBD1 (5 bases). Germline assignment: CDR1 MNHEY and CDR2 SVGEGT. Trimming removed 2 bases at V and 6 bases at J, with 13 bases between. CDR3 length: 14 residues. CDR3 coding DNA: TGTGCCAGCAGTTACACTGGCAGGGAAAATGGCTACACCTTC. Protein product: CASSYTGRENGYTF.

The J gene is TRBJ1-5, the V gene TRBV6-6, with 8 bases that match TRBD1. The germline V gene encodes CDR1 MNHNY and CDR2 SVGAGI (reference sequence). This CDR3 spans 14 amino acids. The V segment lost 8 bases and the J segment 5 bases; nucleotides outside the gene matches: 8. CDR3 sequence: CASRTGKMDQPQHF. The CDR3 DNA reads as TGTGCCAGCCGGACAGGGAAAATGGATCAGCCCCAGCATTTT.

V is TRBV5-1 and J is TRBJ2-5, with D perhaps matching TRBD1 (6 bases). Germline CDR1 reads SGHRS; CDR2 reads YFSETQ. The CDR3 covers 14 residues. Trimming pared 2 bases from V and 1 base from J, leaving 9 bases between. The CDR3 sequence is CASSFQGTQETQYF. As DNA, the CDR3 is TGCGCCAGCAGCTTTCAGGGGACCCAAGAGACCCAGTACTTC. Supplemented by reference TRBV5-1 and TRBJ2-5, the full variable domain reads KAGVTQTPRYLIKTRGQQVTLSCSPISGHRSVSWYQQTPGQGLQFLFEYFSETQRNKGNFPGRFSGRQFSNSRSEMNVSTLELGDSALYLCASSFQGTQETQYFGPGTRLLVL.

CDR3 sequence: CAHSRDEKETQYF. The CDR3 DNA sequence: TGTGCTCACTCCAGGGATGAGAAAGAGACCCAGTACTTC. The chain combines TRBV10-3 with TRBJ2-5; D may be TRBD1 (5 bases). Germline V gene data show CDR1 as ENHRY and CDR2 as SYGVKD. This CDR3 contains 13 residues.

The gene calls are TRBV6-5 and TRBJ1-2; unclear D gene. Germline V gene data show CDR1 as MNHEY and CDR2 as SVGAGI. V lost 6 bases to trimming and J lost 4 bases, with 18 bases between them. This CDR3 is 15 amino acids long. CDR3 protein: CASSPLAVRGYGYTF. The CDR3 DNA reads as TGTGCCAGCAGCCCCCTGGCGGTTCGGGGCTATGGCTACACCTTC.

This clone was seen a handful of times. The J gene is TRBJ1-5, the V gene TRBV12-3 or TRBV12-4, with 7 bases lining up with TRBD1. This CDR3 has 13 amino acids. The V and J ends lost 6 bases and 4 bases, in that order; junction bases with no gene match: 3. This CDR3 is CASSPRGNQPQHF. CDR3 nucleotides: TGTGCCAGCAGCCCCAGGGGGAATCAGCCCCAGCATTTT.

This sequence joins TRBV5-1 and TRBJ2-2; TRBD1 matches 9 bases. The germline V gene has CDR1 SGHRS and CDR2 YFSETQ. This CDR3 is 15 amino acids long. V lost 6 bases and J lost 4; bases outside the gene matches: 7. The CDR3 sequence is CASNRDRVPTGELFF. CDR3 DNA: TGCGCCAGCAACCGGGACAGGGTCCCCACCGGGGAGCTGTTTTTT.

The gene calls are TRBV9 and TRBJ1-6; D gene unclear. CDR1 and CDR2 from the germline V gene are SGDLS and YYNGEE. V was cut by 6 bases and J by 0 bases, with 7 bases left in between. This CDR3 contains 14 residues. CDR3 DNA sequence: TGTGCCAGCACCGAGAGCTCCTATAATTCACCCCTCCACTTT. Its protein product is CASTESSYNSPLHF.

The J gene is TRBJ2-1, the V gene TRBV9, with 9 bases fitting TRBD2. In germline, CDR1 is SGDLS, CDR2 YYNGEE. Germline trimming cut 0 bases from V and 7 bases from J; bases unmatched to any gene: 11. The CDR3 extends over 17 amino acids. CDR3 amino acids: CASSVEVAGGLMNEQFF. CDR3 coding DNA: TGTGCCAGCAGCGTAGAAGTGGCGGGAGGGCTCATGAATGAGCAGTTCTTC.

The rearrangement uses TRBV28 and TRBJ1-2; the D is unclear. The CDR3 runs to 14 residues. Germline V gene sequence: CDR1 MDHEN, CDR2 SYDVKM. V lost 3 bases, J lost 2 bases, and 10 bases lay in between. CDR3 residues: CASSFFGGNYGYTF. Written as DNA, the CDR3 is TGTGCCAGCAGTTTTTTCGGCGGGAACTATGGCTACACCTTC.

This sequence joins TRBV7-8 and TRBJ2-1; D might be TRBD1 (6 bases). This CDR3 has 17 amino acids. Germline lookup yields CDR1 SGHVS and CDR2 FQNEAQ. V lost 4 bases and J lost 2, with 18 bases in between. CDR3 in DNA: TGTGCCAGCAGCTACTACAACAGGGCTACCCCCTACAATGAGCAGTTCTTC. The encoded protein is CASSYYNRATPYNEQFF.

The chain couples TRBV10-3 to TRBJ1-2, with 11 nucleotides matching TRBD1. Losses at the gene ends were 0 bases for V and 7 bases for J; bases not matched to a gene: 1. The CDR3 runs 14 residues. Germline V lookup: CDR1 ENHRY, CDR2 SYGVKD. The CDR3 region has the DNA TGTGCCATCAGTGAGTCCGGGACAGGGGGTGGCTACACCTTC. Encoded protein: CAISESGTGGGYTF.

The rearrangement joins TRBV12-3 or TRBV12-4 to TRBJ2-3; the D is unclear. Between the trimmed V and J ends, which lost 3 bases and 8 bases, there was a span of 6 bases. This CDR3 has 11 amino acids. The CDR3 nucleotides read TGTGCCAGCAGTTTTGTCCTTACGCAGTATTTT. Translated: CASSFVLTQYF.

The chain couples TRBV9 to TRBJ2-5; 12 bases align to TRBD2. CDR1 and CDR2 (germline): SGDLS, YYNGEE. The V segment lost 3 bases and the J segment 4 bases; nucleotides outside the gene matches: 7. The CDR3 totals 16 residues. The CDR3 nucleotides are TGTGCCAGCAGCGCAACTAGCGGGGGGCACGGAGAGACCCAGTACTTC. It translates to CASSATSGGHGETQYF.

The V gene is TRBV9, the J gene TRBJ2-7, with 9 bases that match TRBD2. CDR1 is SGDLS, CDR2 YYNGEE, per germline. This CDR3 spans 15 amino acids. Trimming took 3 bases from V and 0 from J; bases not matched to a gene: 4. CDR3 DNA sequence: TGTGCCAGCAGCGGGCTAGCGGGGTACTCCTACGAGCAGTACTTC. It specifies CASSGLAGYSYEQYF. Together with reference TRBV9 and TRBJ2-7, the CDR3 gives the full variable domain: DSGVTQTPKHLITATGQRVTLRCSPRSGDLSVYWYQQSLDQGLQFLIQYYNGEERAKGNILERFSAQQFPDLHSELNLSSLELGDSALYFCASSGLAGYSYEQYFGPGTRLTVT.

This clone was detected ten times or more. The chain is built from TRBV5-6 and TRBJ1-6, with no clear D. Between the trimmed V and J ends, which lost 1 base and 8 bases, there was a span of 10 bases. The CDR3 covers 14 residues. Germline values: CDR1 SGHDT, CDR2 YYEEEE. CDR3 bases: TGTGCCAGCAGCTTGCCAGATCAGGATTCACCCCTCCACTTT. It yields the protein CASSLPDQDSPLHF.

The J gene is TRBJ1-5, the V gene TRBV7-6; D unclear. The germline gives CDR1 SGHVS, CDR2 FNYEAQ. This CDR3 is 12 amino acids long. CDR3: CAGGNSNQPQHF. CDR3 nucleotide sequence: TGTGCAGGAGGGAATAGCAATCAGCCCCAGCATTTT.

The chain uses TRBV19 and TRBJ1-5; 7 bases line up with TRBD1. This CDR3 is built from 15 residues. V lost 1 base and J lost 7; bases outside the gene matches: 7. CDR1 LNHDA and CDR2 SQIVND come from the germline V gene (reference sequence). DNA of the CDR3: TGTGCCAGTAGTATAGGGGACAGTTTCAAACAGCCCCAGCATTTT. It codes for CASSIGDSFKQPQHF.

V and J are TRBV13 and TRBJ2-3; D possibly corresponds to TRBD2 (7 bases). The CDR3 has 15 residues. The germline V gene has CDR1 PRHDT and CDR2 FYEKMQ (reference sequence). V was trimmed by 5 bases and J by 0 bases, leaving 12 bases between them. This chain's CDR3 is CASSPGGGSTDTQYF. The CDR3, as DNA: TGTGCCAGCAGCCCAGGCGGGGGCAGCACAGATACGCAGTATTTT.

J is TRBJ1-6 and V is TRBV9; no clear D. The V gene lost 4 bases and the J gene lost 5 bases, with 10 bases spanning the gap. Germline lookup yields CDR1 SGDLS and CDR2 YYNGEE. The CDR3 covers 14 residues. The CDR3 spells CASSQARDNSPLHF. The DNA for the CDR3 is TGTGCCAGCAGCCAAGCTCGGGATAATTCACCCCTCCACTTT.

V gene TRBV29-1 combines with J gene TRBJ1-1; 10 bases match TRBD1. With V trimmed by 6 bases and J by 3 bases, 4 bases remained unmatched. This CDR3 contains 13 residues. In germline, CDR1 is SQVTM, CDR2 ANQGSEA. CDR3 region: CSVGQGTDTEAFF. The CDR3 nucleotides read TGCAGCGTGGGACAGGGGACGGACACTGAAGCTTTCTTT.

V is TRBV27 and J is TRBJ1-1; TRBD1 agrees at 9 bases. The V gene end was trimmed by 3 bases and the J gene end by 4 bases; junction bases not matched to a gene: 18. The CDR3 consists of 19 residues. Germline loops: CDR1 MNHEY, CDR2 SMNVEV (reference sequence). The CDR3 region has the DNA TGTGCCAGCAGTTTCCTTCTGCCGGGACAGGGAAGAATGGGCACTGAAGCTTTCTTT. Translated, it gives CASSFLLPGQGRMGTEAFF.

This chain connects TRBV7-2 to TRBJ2-1; TRBD1 aligns across 7 bases. Unmatched junction bases numbered 8, after V lost 3 bases and J lost 6 bases. The CDR3 sequence is 15 residues long. Germline loops: CDR1 SGHTA, CDR2 FQGNSA. CDR3 nucleotides: TGTGCCAGCAGCTTCCGACAGGGTCCCCGCAATGAGCAGTTCTTC. Amino acid sequence: CASSFRQGPRNEQFF.

V usage is TRBV19 and J usage is TRBJ1-1; 8 nucleotides match TRBD1. Germline loops: CDR1 LNHDA, CDR2 SQIVND (reference sequence). CDR3 length: 18 amino acids. V shed 5 bases and J 4 bases; nucleotides not matched to a gene: 18. CDR3 region: CASSGGRGRRARGTEAFF. The CDR3 coding sequence is TGTGCCAGTAGTGGGGGCAGGGGGCGGAGGGCCCGTGGCACTGAAGCTTTCTTT.